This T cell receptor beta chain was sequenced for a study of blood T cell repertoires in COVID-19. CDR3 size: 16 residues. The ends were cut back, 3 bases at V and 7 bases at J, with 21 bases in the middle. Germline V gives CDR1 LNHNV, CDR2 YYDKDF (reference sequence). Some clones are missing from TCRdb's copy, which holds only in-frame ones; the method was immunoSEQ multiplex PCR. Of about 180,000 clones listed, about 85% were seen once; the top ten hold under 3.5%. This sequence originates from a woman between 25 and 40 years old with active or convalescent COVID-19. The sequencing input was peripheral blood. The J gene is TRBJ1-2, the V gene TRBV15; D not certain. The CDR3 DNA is TGTGCCACCAGCAGGGCCGGGTTTGTACCTCCCGTTGGCTACACCTTC. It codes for CATSRAGFVPPVGYTF.